These 14 T cell receptor beta chains share one sample of origin, sequenced in a study of spatial heterogeneity in lung cancer. Study conclusions and caveats: One measure, the expanded intratumoral alpha and beta TCR count, tracked tumor mutation counts.

Time point of the sample: sample taken at primary tumor resection. Via MiXCR, TCRdb re-called the 5' RACE reads, giving one row per CDR3 protein. Of 6,500 to 9,500 distinct CDR3 sequences listed, over 5% were seen once; the top ten hold 24%. These receptors have no identified antigens. The sample was lung tumor tissue, taken at surgery. The receptors come from a male donor with early-stage non-small cell lung cancer.

This clonotype was recorded many times. The chain employs TRBV5-1 and TRBJ2-1; possibly TRBD1 for D (8 bases). Germline CDR1 and CDR2: SGHRS and YFSETQ. The V end lost 4 bases, the J end lost 9 bases, and 17 bases lay between the germline ends. CDR3 length equals 14 residues. The CDR3 protein is CASSRQGREGEQFF. CDR3 DNA sequence: TGCGCCAGCAGCCGACAGGGGAGGGAGGGTGAGCAGTTCTTC. The full variable domain, its missing parts supplied by reference TRBV5-1 and TRBJ2-1, is KAGVTQTPRYLIKTRGQQVTLSCSPISGHRSVSWYQQTPGQGLQFLFEYFSETQRNKGNFPGRFSGRQFSNSRSEMNVSTLELGDSALYLCASSRQGREGEQFFGPGTRLTVL.

This chain connects TRBV5-1 to TRBJ1-1; D not resolved. With 0 bases removed from V and 4 bases from J, the gap between germline ends came to 10 bases. The CDR3 loop spans 14 amino acids. Per germline, CDR1 SGHRS and CDR2 YFSETQ. CDR3 amino acids: CASSLASRSTEAFF. In DNA, the CDR3 is TGCGCCAGCAGCTTGGCGAGTCGCTCCACTGAAGCTTTCTTT. The variable domain in full, completed from reference TRBV5-1 and TRBJ1-1, reads KAGVTQTPRYLIKTRGQQVTLSCSPISGHRSVSWYQQTPGQGLQFLFEYFSETQRNKGNFPGRFSGRQFSNSRSEMNVSTLELGDSALYLCASSLASRSTEAFFGQGTRLTVV.

About this clonotype: Because it lacks the conserved phenylalanine or tryptophan at the end, this CDR3 is likely a read error. The V gene is TRBV19, the J gene TRBJ1-6; D is ambiguous. Germline CDR1 LNHDA, CDR2 SQIVND (reference sequence). The germline V and J ends were trimmed by 8 bases and 7 bases, with 15 bases remaining between them. This CDR3 comprises 14 residues. In DNA, the CDR3 is TGTGCCAGTCGGAGGGAAGGGCAGAATTCACCCCTCCACTGT. Translation: CASRREGQNSPLHC.

This clonotype was recorded at least ten times. This chain connects TRBV19 to TRBJ1-3; TRBD1 aligns across 8 bases. CDR1 LNHDA and CDR2 SQIVND come from the germline V gene (reference sequence). V lost 6 bases, J lost 0 bases, and 7 bases stayed unmatched. CDR3 length: 16 residues. The CDR3 loop reads CASSLTGESSGNTIYF. CDR3 in DNA: TGTGCCAGTAGCCTGACAGGGGAGAGCTCTGGAAACACCATATATTTT.

This clonotype qualifies as medium-sized (0.01 to 0.1%). CDR3 DNA sequence: TGTGCCAGCAGCTTTGGGACAGGGGATTCACCCCTCCACTTT. Translating it yields CASSFGTGDSPLHF. This chain links TRBV7-9 with TRBJ1-6, with 10 positions matching TRBD1. Germline loops: CDR1 SEHNR, CDR2 FQNEAQ (reference sequence). The CDR3 consists of 14 residues. Unmatched junction bases numbered 1, after V lost 3 bases and J lost 8 bases.

This clonotype appeared many times. This chain uses TRBV9 with TRBJ1-4; 8 bases agree with TRBD1. The ends lost 3 bases at V and 7 bases at J; junction bases unmatched: 8. The CDR3 runs 15 residues. Germline V CDR1 and CDR2: SGDLS, YYNGEE. The CDR3 nucleotides are TGTGCCAGCAGCGCCCGGACAGGGTGGGGTGAAAAACTGTTTTTT. Its protein is CASSARTGWGEKLFF.

This clonotype was detected many times. The chain is built from TRBV6-6 and TRBJ2-3; D may be TRBD1 (6 bases). The length of the CDR3 is 13 residues. The ends were cut back, 7 bases at V and 2 bases at J, with 10 bases in the middle. The V gene's germline CDR1 is MNHNY and CDR2 SVGAGI (reference sequence). CDR3 loop: CASTRGLTDTQYF. CDR3 nucleotides: TGTGCCAGCACCAGGGGCCTCACAGATACGCAGTATTTT.

This clonotype is deemed medium-sized. The CDR3 protein is CASSPQAGGTDTQYF. The CDR3 nucleotides are TGTGCCAGCAGCCCACAGGCCGGGGGCACAGATACGCAGTATTTT. The chain has TRBV11-2 and TRBJ2-3, with D perhaps TRBD1 or TRBD2 (5 bases each). Trimming left V 5 bases short and J 1 base short, with 13 bases between. Germline lookup yields CDR1 SGHAT and CDR2 FQNNGV. The CDR3 spans 15 residues.

The chain employs TRBV2 and TRBJ1-5; no clear D. The CDR3 consists of 12 residues. Germline assignment: CDR1 SNHLY and CDR2 FYNNEI. Trimming took off 2 bases at V and 10 bases at J, with 9 bases between the two ends. The CDR3 is CASSELPTPQHF. The CDR3 nucleotides read TGTGCCAGCAGTGAATTACCCACCCCCCAGCATTTT.

By sample share, this clonotype is medium-sized (0.01 to 0.1%). The rearrangement uses TRBV20-1 and TRBJ2-3, with 8 bases lining up with TRBD1. The germline V gene has CDR1 DFQATT and CDR2 SNEGSKA (reference sequence). The CDR3 is 17 amino acids. The V and J ends lost 5 bases and 1 base, in that order; junction bases with no gene match: 14. CDR3 amino acids: CSAENIPGQGGTDTQYF. CDR3 sequence (DNA): TGCAGTGCTGAAAACATTCCCGGACAGGGCGGCACAGATACGCAGTATTTT.

This clonotype was observed many times. This chain links TRBV12-3 or TRBV12-4 with TRBJ2-3; D is unclear. CDR3 length: 12 residues. V lost 6 bases, J lost 5 bases, and 9 bases lay in between. In DNA, the CDR3 is TGTGCCAGCAGCAACAGAATAGATACGCAGTATTTT. Its protein is CASSNRIDTQYF.

This clonotype was seen ten or more times. This chain joins TRBV6-1 and TRBJ1-6; D is ambiguous. V lost 5 bases to trimming and J lost 10 bases, with 12 bases between them. The CDR3 runs to 13 residues. Germline lookup yields CDR1 MNHNS and CDR2 SASEGT. This CDR3 reads CASSRERLSPLHF. The CDR3 DNA sequence: TGTGCCAGCAGTAGGGAACGGCTATCACCCCTCCACTTT.

This clonotype appeared many times. As DNA, the CDR3 is TGCAGTGCTGTCAGACAGGGAGGCCAGCCCCAGCATTTT. Translation: CSAVRQGGQPQHF. The chain links TRBV20-1 to TRBJ1-5, with TRBD1 matching over 7 bases. The CDR3 loop spans 13 amino acids. Germline CDR1 and CDR2: DFQATT and SNEGSKA (reference sequence). The V segment lost 5 bases and the J segment 7 bases; nucleotides outside the gene matches: 8.

This clonotype was seen many times. The rearrangement uses TRBV27 and TRBJ2-5; 7 nucleotides line up with TRBD1. The trim removed 3 bases at V and 4 bases at J, leaving 11 bases unmatched. Germline CDR1 and CDR2: MNHEY and SMNVEV (reference sequence). The CDR3 is 16 residues long. The CDR3 sequence is CASSFQLDRERETQYF. CDR3 in DNA: TGTGCCAGCAGTTTTCAACTCGACAGGGAAAGAGAGACCCAGTACTTC.